This T cell receptor (beta chain) was sequenced in a study of T cell responses to AZD1222 COVID-19 vaccine. General study results and limits: Baseline serology detected seropositivity in only 6 or 7 AZD1222 recipients. Researchers took repertoire samples only after the peak T cell response had come.

Data came from immunoSEQ multiplex PCR; TCRdb stores just in-frame clones and leaves some out. This table holds 100,000 to 150,000 clones, approximately 88% found once. This CDR3 region has 15 residues. Trimming stripped 2 bases from V and 6 bases from J, with 17 bases between. The germline V gene encodes CDR1 MNHEY and CDR2 SVGAGI. In this sample, this clone turned up a few times. Antigen unknown. The chain is built from TRBV6-5 and TRBJ2-7; D gene uncertain. This sequence originates from an adult in good health. The specimen comprised peripheral blood, sampled on day 0 of AZD1222 vaccination. This CDR3 reads CASSYVVTRPSEQYF. The CDR3 DNA reads as TGTGCCAGCAGTTACGTGGTTACCCGCCCATCCGAGCAGTACTTC.